This entry lists 30 T cell receptor beta chains sequenced from one sample in a study of chemoradiotherapy in HPV16-positive cancers. TCRdb keeps only in-frame clones here, not all; method: immunoSEQ multiplex PCR. The repertoire includes about 68,000 clones, about nine tenths of them detected once, and around 3.8% sits in the top ten. Material: blood, obtained from a patient who underwent chemoradiotherapy. The receptors derive from a human donor with HPV-associated anogenital cancer.

This sequence joins TRBV28 and TRBJ2-3; weak D call: TRBD2 (6 bases). The CDR3 sequence is 15 residues long. Trimming removed 2 bases from V and 4 bases from J, with 13 bases in between. Germline CDR1 reads MDHEN; CDR2 reads SYDVKM. CDR3 coding DNA: TGTGCCAGCAGTTTAGAACTAGCTCGGGCAGATACGCAGTATTTT. It codes for CASSLELARADTQYF.

This chain links TRBV2 with TRBJ2-1, with D possibly TRBD1 on 7 matching bases. CDR1 SNHLY and CDR2 FYNNEI come from the germline V gene. The CDR3 spans 14 residues. V was trimmed by 7 bases and J by 3 bases, leaving 13 bases between them. CDR3 nucleotides: TGTGCCAGCACCCGACAGGGAGGCTACAATGAGCAGTTCTTC. This sequence encodes CASTRQGGYNEQFF.

The V and J genes are TRBV7-2 and TRBJ1-4; TRBD1 matches 7 bases. The trim removed 6 bases at V and 5 bases at J, leaving 15 bases unmatched. CDR1 and CDR2 from the germline V gene are SGHTA and FQGNSA. There are 17 residues in the CDR3. As DNA, the CDR3 is TGTGCCAGCAGTCCATACAGGGGCACCTCCTCCAATGAAAAACTGTTTTTT. It is translated as CASSPYRGTSSNEKLFF. The complete variable domain, with remaining parts taken from reference TRBV7-2 and TRBJ1-4, reads GAGVSQSPSNKVTEKGKDVELRCDPISGHTALYWYRQSLGQGLEFLIYFQGNSAPDKSGLPSDRFSAERTGGSVSTLTIQRTQQEDSAVYLCASSPYRGTSSNEKLFFGSGTQLSVL.

This chain uses TRBV13 with TRBJ1-3, with D perhaps TRBD1 (5 bases). V gave up 1 base and J gave up 0 bases, with 13 bases separating them. There are 17 residues in the CDR3. The germline V gene encodes CDR1 PRHDT and CDR2 FYEKMQ (reference sequence). This CDR3 is CASSLETGPDSGNTIYF. The DNA of the CDR3 is TGTGCCAGCAGCTTAGAGACGGGGCCAGACTCTGGAAACACCATATATTTT.

This chain uses TRBV10-3 with TRBJ1-5; a possible D gene is TRBD1 (6 bases). V lost 6 bases, J lost 6 bases, and 15 bases lay in between. The CDR3 extends over 14 amino acids. The V gene's germline CDR1 is ENHRY and CDR2 SYGVKD. CDR3 nucleotide sequence: TGTGCCATCAGACAGGGTTCGGAAGGTCAGCCCCAGCATTTT. This gives the protein CAIRQGSEGQPQHF.

The V and J genes are TRBV28 and TRBJ1-1, with D unresolved. Trimming removed 2 bases at V and 10 bases at J, with 11 bases between. Germline V gene sequence: CDR1 MDHEN, CDR2 SYDVKM. The CDR3 runs to 12 residues. DNA for the CDR3: TGTGCCAGCAGTTTAATAGGGAAAGGAGCTTTCTTT. This encodes CASSLIGKGAFF.

The CDR3 reads CASSPRQFEQYF. For the CDR3, the DNA is TGTGCCAGCTCACCAAGACAGTTCGAGCAGTACTTC. The chain is built from TRBV18 and TRBJ2-7, with a weak D call TRBD1 (5 bases). Trimming removed 2 bases at V and 6 bases at J, with 8 bases between. The CDR3 totals 12 residues. The germline V gene encodes CDR1 KGHSH and CDR2 LQKENI.

This chain uses TRBV5-4 with TRBJ2-2; no clear D. CDR3 length equals 14 residues. Germline V CDR1 and CDR2: SGHNT, YYREEE (reference sequence). Trimming removed 1 base from V and 2 bases from J, with 6 bases in between. The CDR3 DNA sequence: TGTGCCAGCAGCTTGACAGTAAACACCGGGGAGCTGTTTTTT. It encodes CASSLTVNTGELFF.

In this sample, this clone turned up once. The chain carries TRBV6-6 and TRBJ1-1; D remains unclear. Germline CDR1 is MNHNY and CDR2 is SVGAGI (reference sequence). The CDR3 consists of 14 residues. Trimming took 6 bases from V and 0 from J, leaving 11 bases between them. The CDR3 coding sequence is TGTGCCAGCAGACGAGAACGCATGAACACTGAAGCTTTCTTT. Encoded protein: CASRRERMNTEAFF.

The CDR3 loop reads CASSLEQNEQFF. CDR3 nucleotide sequence: TGTGCCAGCAGCTTAGAGCAGAATGAGCAGTTCTTC. The chain has TRBV7-9 and TRBJ2-1; D unresolved. V was cut by 1 base and J by 7 bases, with 5 bases left in between. There are 12 residues in the CDR3. The germline gives CDR1 SEHNR, CDR2 FQNEAQ (reference sequence).

This chain connects TRBV19 to TRBJ2-1, with 11 positions matching TRBD1. The CDR3 spans 14 residues. The V and J ends lost 6 bases and 7 bases, in that order; junction bases with no gene match: 5. The V gene's germline CDR1 is LNHDA and CDR2 SQIVND (reference sequence). The CDR3 nucleotides read TGTGCCAGTAGCGGGACAGGGGGGCGAAATGAGCAGTTCTTC. Its protein is CASSGTGGRNEQFF.

This clone has only one observation. The chain uses TRBV29-1 and TRBJ1-1; no clear D. From germline, CDR1 is SQVTM and CDR2 ANQGSEA. Trimming shortened V by 5 bases and J by 4 bases, and 17 bases separated the two germline ends. The CDR3 has 14 amino acids. CDR3 in amino acids: CSVPGEGKGTEAFF. The CDR3 coding sequence is TGCAGCGTTCCTGGGGAGGGCAAAGGCACTGAAGCTTTCTTT.

The chain combines TRBV6-1 with TRBJ1-2; 7 nucleotides line up with TRBD1. This CDR3 region has 13 residues. Trimming removed 6 bases from V and 8 bases from J; junction bases left unmatched: 9. Germline-derived CDR1 and CDR2 are MNHNS and SASEGT. This CDR3 reads CASSPKDREGYTF. CDR3 bases: TGTGCCAGCAGCCCCAAAGACAGGGAGGGCTACACCTTC.

The chain is built from TRBV28 and TRBJ2-2, with D possibly TRBD1 on 8 matching bases. The CDR3 is made up of 15 amino acids. Germline values: CDR1 MDHEN, CDR2 SYDVKM. The ends were cut back, 5 bases at V and 6 bases at J, with 16 bases in the middle. The CDR3 coding sequence is TGTGCCAGCAGTCCGTTAACAGGGGGGGCCGGGGAGCTGTTTTTT. It yields the protein CASSPLTGGAGELFF.

Comment on this clone: One end of the junction fails to match germline, which may point to a read error. The gene calls are TRBV27 and TRBJ1-1; D not certain. CDR1 and CDR2 from the germline V gene are MNHEY and SMNVEV (reference sequence). The CDR3 has 14 residues. This CDR3 reads CAISESNRNTEAFF. As DNA, the CDR3 is TGTGCCATCAGTGAGTCAAACAGGAACACTGAAGCTTTCTTT.

DNA of the CDR3: TGTGCCAGCAGTTTATATGGTGGGAGAGGCTACACCTTC. Its translation is CASSLYGGRGYTF. V is TRBV27 and J is TRBJ1-2; no clear D gene. CDR1 and CDR2 from the germline V gene are MNHEY and SMNVEV (reference sequence). This CDR3 is built from 13 residues. V was cut by 1 base and J by 8 bases, with 11 bases left in between.

In this sample, this clone turned up a few times. This sequence joins TRBV6-5 and TRBJ2-5, with 7 bases identical to TRBD1. V was pared by 2 bases and J by 4 bases, with 7 bases of the junction left unmatched. Per germline, CDR1 MNHEY and CDR2 SVGAGI. This CDR3 contains 15 residues. The CDR3 DNA sequence: TGTGCCAGCAGTTACGACGGGGCAGGGGGAGAGACCCAGTACTTC. This translates into CASSYDGAGGETQYF.

This clone was counted a single time. The chain has TRBV19 and TRBJ1-4; 7 bases are a match to TRBD1. The V gene end was trimmed by 4 bases and the J gene end by 4 bases; junction bases not matched to a gene: 9. The V gene's germline CDR1 is LNHDA and CDR2 SQIVND (reference sequence). The CDR3 loop spans 16 amino acids. The CDR3 bases are TGTGCCAGTAGTACCTCCAGGACAGGCCTTAATGAAAAACTGTTTTTT. Amino acids: CASSTSRTGLNEKLFF. Looking up the rest from reference TRBV19 and TRBJ1-4 gives the full variable domain: DGGITQSPKYLFRKEGQNVTLSCEQNLNHDAMYWYRQDPGQGLRLIYYSQIVNDFQKGDIAEGYSVSREKKESFPLTVTSAQKNPTAFYLCASSTSRTGLNEKLFFGSGTQLSVL.

The chain has TRBV20-1 and TRBJ1-1, with D hard to call. Trimming pared 4 bases from V and 1 base from J, leaving 4 bases between. This CDR3 contains 11 residues. Germline values: CDR1 DFQATT, CDR2 SNEGSKA (reference sequence). CDR3 protein: CSAKGNTEAFF. In DNA form, the CDR3 reads TGCAGTGCTAAGGGGAACACTGAAGCTTTCTTT.

Only one count was recorded for this clone. The chain is built from TRBV7-2 and TRBJ2-5; TRBD2 matches 10 bases. This CDR3 has 15 amino acids. The V gene end was trimmed by 4 bases and the J gene end by 2 bases; junction bases not matched to a gene: 4. In germline, CDR1 is SGHTA, CDR2 FQGNSA. DNA for the CDR3: TGTGCCAGCAGCTCCCGACTAGCGGGTCAAGAGACCCAGTACTTC. It is translated as CASSSRLAGQETQYF.

The chain carries TRBV10-3 and TRBJ1-5, with no clear D. Deletions cut 0 bases from V and 7 bases from J, with 7 bases between. This CDR3 is 13 amino acids long. CDR1 and CDR2 from the germline V gene are ENHRY and SYGVKD. The CDR3 spells CAISESLGQPQHF. As DNA, the CDR3 is TGTGCCATCAGTGAGTCTCTGGGCCAGCCCCAGCATTTT.

Concerning this clone itself: Likely a read error: the CDR3 ends without its conserved phenylalanine or tryptophan. The J gene is TRBJ1-2, the V gene TRBV5-4, with 9 bases aligning to TRBD1. The germline gives CDR1 SGHNT, CDR2 YYREEE (reference sequence). With V trimmed by 3 bases and J by 7 bases, 7 bases remained unmatched. CDR3 length: 14 amino acids. CDR3 residues: CASSSRDRDFGYTV. CDR3 nucleotide sequence: TGTGCCAGCAGCTCCCGGGACAGGGACTTTGGCTACACCGTC.

As DNA, the CDR3 is TGCGCCAGCAGCCAAGCAACAGGAAGCTCCTACGAGCAGTACTTC. Its protein is CASSQATGSSYEQYF. The V gene is TRBV4-1, the J gene TRBJ2-7; D may be TRBD1 (5 bases). CDR3 size: 15 residues. Germline lookup yields CDR1 MGHRA and CDR2 YSYEKL. The germline V and J ends were trimmed by 1 base and 0 bases, with 10 bases remaining between them.

This clone came up a few times. The chain employs TRBV27 and TRBJ2-2; a weak D match, TRBD1 (6 bases). This CDR3 has 15 amino acids. Germline-derived CDR1 and CDR2 are MNHEY and SMNVEV (reference sequence). The germline V and J ends were trimmed by 2 bases and 6 bases, with 13 bases remaining between them. CDR3 region: CASSLAQGIPGELFF. As DNA, the CDR3 is TGTGCCAGCAGTTTAGCACAGGGTATCCCCGGGGAGCTGTTTTTT.

This clone has a single count. The chain recombines TRBV18 with TRBJ2-5; D gene ambiguous. The CDR3 contains 11 residues. Germline V gives CDR1 KGHSH, CDR2 LQKENI. V lost 6 bases, J lost 7 bases, and 9 bases lay in between. DNA for the CDR3: TGTGCCAGCTCTGACCTGGGGACCCAGTACTTC. It translates to CASSDLGTQYF.

The rearrangement joins TRBV4-1 to TRBJ2-6; D is undetermined. Germline assignment: CDR1 MGHRA and CDR2 YSYEKL. Between the trimmed V and J ends, which lost 4 bases and 4 bases, there was a span of 8 bases. This CDR3 contains 14 residues. The CDR3 coding sequence is TGCGCCAGCAGCCTCGGTAGGGGGGCCAACGTCCTGACTTTC. Protein sequence: CASSLGRGANVLTF.

The chain is built from TRBV15 and TRBJ1-1; a weak D match, TRBD1 (6 bases). The V and J ends lost 0 bases and 1 base respectively, with 6 bases between them. The germline CDR1 and CDR2 sequences are LNHNV and YYDKDF (reference sequence). This CDR3 spans 14 amino acids. The CDR3 sequence is CATSREGGNTEAFF. Here the CDR3 DNA reads TGTGCCACCAGCAGAGAAGGGGGGAACACTGAAGCTTTCTTT.

The CDR3 sequence is CASSGGTSGYEQYF. The CDR3 DNA follows: TGCGCCAGCAGCGGTGGGACTAGCGGCTACGAGCAGTACTTC. V gene TRBV5-1 combines with J gene TRBJ2-7, with TRBD2 matching 11 bases. CDR3 length: 14 residues. V shed 4 bases, J shed 3 bases, and the junction held 3 bases outside the gene matches. The germline V gene has CDR1 SGHRS and CDR2 YFSETQ. The full variable domain, completed using reference TRBV5-1 and TRBJ2-7, is KAGVTQTPRYLIKTRGQQVTLSCSPISGHRSVSWYQQTPGQGLQFLFEYFSETQRNKGNFPGRFSGRQFSNSRSEMNVSTLELGDSALYLCASSGGTSGYEQYFGPGTRLTVT.

The chain couples TRBV7-2 to TRBJ2-7; TRBD2 agrees at 11 bases. Germline CDR1 SGHTA, CDR2 FQGNSA. This CDR3 has 14 residues. V gave up 5 bases and J gave up 6 bases; unmatched junction bases: 6. As DNA, the CDR3 is TGTGCCAGCAGCGGTAGCGGGAGGGCCTCCGAGCAGTACTTC. Translated, it gives CASSGSGRASEQYF.

The chain uses TRBV7-9 and TRBJ1-6, with 10 positions matching TRBD1. Germline CDR1 reads SEHNR; CDR2 reads FQNEAQ (reference sequence). The V segment lost 0 bases and the J segment 10 bases; nucleotides outside the gene matches: 12. The length of the CDR3 is 18 residues. The CDR3 loop is CASSLAIRLGTGVSPLHF. Here the CDR3 DNA reads TGTGCCAGCAGCTTAGCAATTCGGTTGGGGACAGGGGTCTCACCCCTCCACTTT.